Following are 32 T cell receptor beta chains from one sample sequenced in a study of OX40 agonist ivuxolimab in advanced cancers. TCRdb's copy holds only in-frame clones and misses some; the assay was immunoSEQ multiplex PCR. The repertoire has approximately 45,000 clones, 70% to 90% of them found once; the top ten carry less than 20%. Sequenced material: CD4+ or CD8+ T cells sorted from blood, taken in a trial of the OX40 agonist ivuxolimab. The receptors shown here come from an adult with an advanced solid tumor such as melanoma, head and neck, liver or kidney cancer.

This chain connects TRBV5-1 to TRBJ2-3; D is undetermined. The V end lost 10 bases, the J end lost 7 bases, and 13 bases lay between the germline ends. The length of the CDR3 is 11 residues. Per the germline V gene, CDR1 is SGHRS and CDR2 is YFSETQ. The CDR3 region is CAPAAWNTQYF. DNA of the CDR3: TGCGCCCCCGCCGCGTGGAATACGCAGTATTTT. The full variable domain, rest sourced from reference TRBV5-1 and TRBJ2-3, is KAGVTQTPRYLIKTRGQQVTLSCSPISGHRSVSWYQQTPGQGLQFLFEYFSETQRNKGNFPGRFSGRQFSNSRSEMNVSTLELGDSALYLCAPAAWNTQYFGPGTRLTVL.

The chain joins TRBV6-1 to TRBJ2-2; a weak D match, TRBD1 (6 bases). V was clipped by 4 bases and J by 3 bases, with 15 bases between them. The CDR3 loop spans 16 amino acids. Per the germline V gene, CDR1 is MNHNS and CDR2 is SASEGT. CDR3 DNA: TGTGCCAGCAGTGTCTACAGGGAGTCCGACACCGGGGAGCTGTTTTTT. It yields the protein CASSVYRESDTGELFF.

This clone was observed a handful of times. This chain links TRBV7-6 with TRBJ2-1, with 7 nucleotides matching TRBD1. Germline CDR1 reads SGHVS; CDR2 reads FNYEAQ. The CDR3 loop spans 15 amino acids. The V gene end was trimmed by 3 bases and the J gene end by 6 bases; junction bases not matched to a gene: 8. The CDR3, as DNA: TGTGCCAGCAGCTTCAACAGGGGTCTGACCAATGAGCAGTTCTTC. It is translated as CASSFNRGLTNEQFF. Looking up the rest from reference TRBV7-6 and TRBJ2-1 gives the full variable domain: GAGVSQSPRYKVTKRGQDVALRCDPISGHVSLYWYRQALGQGPEFLTYFNYEAQQDKSGLPNDRFSAERPEGSISTLTIQRTEQRDSAMYRCASSFNRGLTNEQFFGPGTRLTVL.

This clone was counted a few times. J is TRBJ1-5 and V is TRBV27, with D hard to call. Germline CDR1 MNHEY, CDR2 SMNVEV (reference sequence). CDR3 length: 13 residues. V shed 5 bases and J shed 5 bases, with 10 bases lying between them. The CDR3 sequence: CASSLKPHQPQHF. The CDR3 region has the DNA TGTGCCAGCAGTCTCAAGCCTCATCAGCCCCAGCATTTT.

The chain is built from TRBV7-8 and TRBJ2-3; D is undetermined. Trimming left V 5 bases short and J 6 bases short, with 9 bases between. CDR3 size: 12 residues. The germline CDR1 and CDR2 sequences are SGHVS and FQNEAQ. CDR3 sequence: CASSTGSDTQYF. The DNA of the CDR3 is TGTGCCAGCAGCACCGGGTCGGATACGCAGTATTTT.

The rearrangement joins TRBV6-5 to TRBJ2-3; D possibly uses TRBD1 or TRBD2 (6 bases each). Trimming removed 6 bases at V and 6 bases at J, with 16 bases between. From germline, CDR1 is MNHEY and CDR2 SVGAGI. The CDR3 totals 14 residues. CDR3 nucleotides: TGTGCCAGCAGCCCCGGACGGAGGGGGGATACGCAGTATTTT. It translates to CASSPGRRGDTQYF.

V gene TRBV6-1 combines with J gene TRBJ1-2; no clear D. The V gene's germline CDR1 is MNHNS and CDR2 SASEGT. CDR3 length: 13 residues. With 2 bases removed from V and 8 bases from J, the gap between germline ends came to 12 bases. This CDR3 is CASSENHFLGYTF. CDR3 coding DNA: TGTGCCAGCAGTGAAAACCATTTCTTAGGCTACACCTTC.

Notes on this clone: Germline and junction disagree at one end, which may indicate a read error. This rearrangement joins TRBV2 to TRBJ2-7, with TRBD2 as a possible D gene (5 bases). Germline CDR1 is SNHLY and CDR2 is FYNNEI. The CDR3 spans 15 residues. The CDR3 coding sequence is TGTGCCAGCAGCGAAGGACTGAGGAGCTCCTACGAGCAGTACTTC. This sequence encodes CASSEGLRSSYEQYF.

Remarks on this clone: One end of the junction is discordant with germline, which a read error may explain. The chain joins TRBV7-9 to TRBJ1-5; D is unclear. The CDR3 consists of 16 residues. In germline, CDR1 is SEHNR, CDR2 FQNEAQ (reference sequence). CDR3: CASSQDRRVLNQPQHF. The DNA for the CDR3 is TGCGCCAGCAGCCAAGACCGGCGGGTCCTTAATCAGCCCCAGCATTTT.

The chain couples TRBV7-9 to TRBJ1-1; a weak D match, TRBD1 (6 bases). Germline CDR1 and CDR2: SEHNR and FQNEAQ (reference sequence). Trimming stripped 2 bases from V and 4 bases from J, with 11 bases between. The CDR3 has 14 amino acids. The CDR3 spells CASSLRGVATEAFF. The CDR3 nucleotides read TGTGCCAGCAGCTTAAGGGGGGTTGCCACTGAAGCTTTCTTT.

This rearrangement joins TRBV4-3 to TRBJ2-1; D gene unclear. CDR3 length equals 14 residues. Trimming shortened V by 3 bases and J by 6 bases, and 12 bases separated the two germline ends. Germline-derived CDR1 and CDR2 are LGHNA and YSLEER. The CDR3 here is CASSQAQWGNEQFF. CDR3 nucleotide sequence: TGCGCCAGCAGCCAGGCCCAGTGGGGCAATGAGCAGTTCTTC.

The chain joins TRBV7-2 to TRBJ2-7; no definite D call. With 3 bases removed from V and 1 base from J, the gap between germline ends came to 7 bases. Looked up from germline, CDR1 is SGHTA and CDR2 is FQGNSA. This CDR3 region has 13 residues. CDR3 loop: CASSLGRSYEQYF. The CDR3 nucleotides read TGTGCCAGCAGCTTGGGTCGATCCTACGAGCAGTACTTC. Combining the CDR3 with reference TRBV7-2 and TRBJ2-7 gives the whole variable domain GAGVSQSPSNKVTEKGKDVELRCDPISGHTALYWYRQSLGQGLEFLIYFQGNSAPDKSGLPSDRFSAERTGGSVSTLTIQRTQQEDSAVYLCASSLGRSYEQYFGPGTRLTVT.

The chain is built from TRBV5-6 and TRBJ1-6; unclear D gene. Trimming took 0 bases from V and 13 from J, leaving 14 bases between them. The length of the CDR3 is 14 residues. Per the germline V gene, CDR1 is SGHDT and CDR2 is YYEEEE. The CDR3 spells CASSLDVSLRPLHF. CDR3 nucleotide sequence: TGTGCCAGCAGCTTGGACGTCTCTTTGCGGCCCCTCCACTTT.

The chain joins TRBV5-1 to TRBJ1-1; 8 bases agree with TRBD1. This CDR3 is 14 amino acids long. V shed 4 bases and J 4 bases; nucleotides not matched to a gene: 6. Germline CDR1 reads SGHRS; CDR2 reads YFSETQ. In DNA form, the CDR3 reads TGCGCCAGCAGCCCCTATGACAGGGGCACTGAAGCTTTCTTT. Translating it yields CASSPYDRGTEAFF. The entire variable domain, with the rest obtained from reference TRBV5-1 and TRBJ1-1, is as follows: KAGVTQTPRYLIKTRGQQVTLSCSPISGHRSVSWYQQTPGQGLQFLFEYFSETQRNKGNFPGRFSGRQFSNSRSEMNVSTLELGDSALYLCASSPYDRGTEAFFGQGTRLTVV.

The V call is TRBV15, the J call TRBJ1-2; D is undetermined. CDR3 length equals 13 residues. V was trimmed by 3 bases and J by 3 bases, leaving 8 bases between them. Germline V gene sequence: CDR1 LNHNV, CDR2 YYDKDF (reference sequence). CDR3 protein: CATSSLGYYGYTF. For the CDR3, the DNA is TGTGCCACCAGCAGCTTGGGGTACTATGGCTACACCTTC. Using reference TRBV15 and TRBJ1-2 for the parts outside the CDR3, the full variable domain is DAMVIQNPRYQVTQFGKPVTLSCSQTLNHNVMYWYQQKSSQAPKLLFHYYDKDFNNEADTPDNFQSRRPNTSFCFLDIRSPGLGDTAMYLCATSSLGYYGYTFGSGTRLTVV.

The rearrangement uses TRBV5-8 and TRBJ2-7; tentatively, D is TRBD2 (5 bases). With 4 bases removed from V and 6 bases from J, the gap between germline ends came to 17 bases. This CDR3 spans 14 amino acids. Germline-derived CDR1 and CDR2 are SGHTS and YDEGEE. CDR3 loop: CASSPSAFAGEQYF. CDR3 nucleotide sequence: TGTGCCAGCAGCCCCAGCGCGTTTGCGGGCGAGCAGTACTTC.

This clone was recorded once. V usage is TRBV5-8 and J usage is TRBJ2-5; TRBD1 is a possible D gene (6 bases). The V and J ends lost 4 bases and 5 bases respectively, with 18 bases between them. CDR1 is SGHTS and CDR2 is YDEGEE in the germline V gene. The CDR3 has 15 residues. The CDR3 sequence: CASSLAGTPTETQYF. The DNA of the CDR3 is TGTGCCAGCAGCCTGGCCGGGACACCGACGGAGACCCAGTACTTC.

The rearrangement uses TRBV4-1 and TRBJ1-5, with 11 bases aligning to TRBD1. The J segment lost 8 bases and the V segment lost 4 bases, leaving 4 bases of the junction unmatched. The CDR3 is made up of 14 amino acids. Germline V gives CDR1 MGHRA, CDR2 YSYEKL. Here the CDR3 reads CASSPGTGGKPQHF. DNA of the CDR3: TGCGCCAGCAGCCCCGGGACAGGGGGAAAGCCCCAGCATTTT.

The chain couples TRBV10-3 to TRBJ2-7, with D possibly being TRBD2 (6 bases). Per the germline V gene, CDR1 is ENHRY and CDR2 is SYGVKD. Trimming cost V 3 bases and J 0 bases, with 6 bases left between them. CDR3 size: 13 residues. CDR3 sequence (DNA): TGTGCCATCAGTGACGGGAGCTCCTACGAGCAGTACGTC. Protein: CAISDGSSYEQYV.

This chain connects TRBV6-6 to TRBJ1-2, with D unclear. With 6 bases removed from V and 1 base from J, the gap between germline ends came to 6 bases. The CDR3 runs to 12 residues. From germline, CDR1 is MNHNY and CDR2 SVGAGI (reference sequence). The CDR3 protein is CASSQDNYGYTF. For the CDR3, the DNA is TGTGCCAGCAGCCAAGATAACTATGGCTACACCTTC.

This clone was counted once. This rearrangement joins TRBV7-6 to TRBJ1-6, with a possible D match to TRBD1 (5 bases). Germline CDR1 and CDR2: SGHVS and FNYEAQ. The germline V and J ends were trimmed by 5 bases and 6 bases, with 8 bases remaining between them. The CDR3 length is 13 residues. The CDR3 sequence: CASSGDLNSPLHF. CDR3 in DNA: TGTGCCAGCAGCGGGGACCTTAATTCACCCCTCCACTTT.

This chain links TRBV4-1 with TRBJ2-1; D not resolved. V lost 6 bases and J lost 4, with 16 bases in between. Germline V CDR1 and CDR2: MGHRA, YSYEKL. The CDR3 sequence is 15 residues long. The CDR3 DNA sequence: TGCGCCAGCAGTCCGACCTATCCCCTTTACAATGAGCAGTTCTTC. Its protein is CASSPTYPLYNEQFF.

This chain uses TRBV30 with TRBJ1-1; D call uncertain. V lost 0 bases to trimming and J lost 3 bases, with 8 bases between them. There are 13 residues in the CDR3. Germline CDR1 GTSNPN, CDR2 SVGIG (reference sequence). CDR3 bases: TGTGCCTGGAGTGTATTAGCGGACACTGAAGCTTTCTTT. Encoded protein: CAWSVLADTEAFF.

This chain links TRBV19 with TRBJ2-1; 7 nucleotides agree with TRBD1. This CDR3 has 16 amino acids. CDR1 is LNHDA and CDR2 is SQIVND in the germline V gene (reference sequence). The V gene end was trimmed by 2 bases and the J gene end by 2 bases; junction bases not matched to a gene: 6. CDR3 sequence (DNA): TGTGCCAGTAGTATATTCCGGGACAGCCCCTACAATGAGCAGTTCTTC. Translation: CASSIFRDSPYNEQFF. The variable domain in full, completed from reference TRBV19 and TRBJ2-1, reads DGGITQSPKYLFRKEGQNVTLSCEQNLNHDAMYWYRQDPGQGLRLIYYSQIVNDFQKGDIAEGYSVSREKKESFPLTVTSAQKNPTAFYLCASSIFRDSPYNEQFFGPGTRLTVL.

V usage is TRBV11-2 and J usage is TRBJ1-6; no reliable D call. Trimming stripped 0 bases from V and 6 bases from J, with 15 bases between. Germline CDR1 is SGHAT and CDR2 is FQNNGV. CDR3 length: 17 residues. The CDR3 coding sequence is TGTGCCAGCAGCTTAGAATACACAGCAAGCCCTAATTCACCCCTCCACTTT. Translated: CASSLEYTASPNSPLHF.

This clone qualifies as medium-sized. This chain connects TRBV13 to TRBJ2-1; a weak D match, TRBD1 (6 bases). The CDR3 is 14 residues long. Trimming pared 3 bases from V and 8 bases from J, leaving 14 bases between. Per germline, CDR1 PRHDT and CDR2 FYEKMQ (reference sequence). The CDR3 protein is CASSFRQGTHEQFF. CDR3 coding DNA: TGTGCCAGCAGCTTCAGGCAGGGGACCCATGAGCAGTTCTTC.

This chain joins TRBV27 and TRBJ1-1, with 8 bases aligning to TRBD1. Germline V gene lookup returns CDR1 MNHEY and CDR2 SMNVEV (reference sequence). V lost 5 bases and J lost 2; bases outside the gene matches: 13. The CDR3 sequence is 17 residues long. CDR3 sequence (DNA): TGTGCCAGCAGTCCAAAGACAGGGGAAGTATTAAACACTGAAGCTTTCTTT. Amino acid sequence: CASSPKTGEVLNTEAFF.

The chain links TRBV4-3 to TRBJ1-1; D gene unclear. V lost 0 bases and J lost 1, with 15 bases in between. The CDR3 covers 17 residues. The germline V gene has CDR1 LGHNA and CDR2 YSLEER. The CDR3 sequence is CASSQDSPSGGNTEAFF. The CDR3 DNA is TGCGCCAGCAGCCAAGATTCCCCCTCGGGAGGGAACACTGAAGCTTTCTTT.

This clone has only one observation. This rearrangement joins TRBV27 to TRBJ2-1; D may be TRBD2 (6 bases). Trimming took off 1 base at V and 8 bases at J, with 12 bases between the two ends. Germline V lookup: CDR1 MNHEY, CDR2 SMNVEV (reference sequence). CDR3 length: 14 amino acids. The CDR3 spells CASSLFPSADEQFF. Written as DNA, the CDR3 is TGTGCCAGCAGTTTATTCCCTAGCGCTGATGAGCAGTTCTTC.

In this sample, this clone turned up once. This chain joins TRBV11-3 and TRBJ2-5; D possibly corresponds to TRBD1 (5 bases). This CDR3 region has 14 residues. V was cut by 1 base and J by 1 base, with 7 bases left in between. Germline lookup yields CDR1 SGHNT and CDR2 YENEEA. CDR3 region: CASSLGTGQETQYF. CDR3 sequence (DNA): TGTGCCAGCAGCTTAGGAACAGGCCAAGAGACCCAGTACTTC.

This chain joins TRBV7-9 and TRBJ1-4; D is unresolved. The germline V gene encodes CDR1 SEHNR and CDR2 FQNEAQ (reference sequence). V shed 0 bases and J shed 4 bases, with 15 bases lying between them. This CDR3 has 17 residues. The CDR3 bases are TGTGCCAGCAGCTTAGCGCTCCGGCAGCGCCTTAATGAAAAACTGTTTTTT. It translates to CASSLALRQRLNEKLFF.

The chain couples TRBV5-1 to TRBJ2-2, with D tentatively TRBD1 or TRBD2 (5 bases each). Trimming took off 3 bases at V and 0 bases at J, with 9 bases between the two ends. Germline CDR1 SGHRS, CDR2 YFSETQ. The CDR3 runs to 15 residues. The CDR3 here is CASSSGTTNTGELFF. The CDR3 DNA reads TGCGCCAGCAGCTCCGGGACGACGAACACCGGGGAGCTGTTTTTT.